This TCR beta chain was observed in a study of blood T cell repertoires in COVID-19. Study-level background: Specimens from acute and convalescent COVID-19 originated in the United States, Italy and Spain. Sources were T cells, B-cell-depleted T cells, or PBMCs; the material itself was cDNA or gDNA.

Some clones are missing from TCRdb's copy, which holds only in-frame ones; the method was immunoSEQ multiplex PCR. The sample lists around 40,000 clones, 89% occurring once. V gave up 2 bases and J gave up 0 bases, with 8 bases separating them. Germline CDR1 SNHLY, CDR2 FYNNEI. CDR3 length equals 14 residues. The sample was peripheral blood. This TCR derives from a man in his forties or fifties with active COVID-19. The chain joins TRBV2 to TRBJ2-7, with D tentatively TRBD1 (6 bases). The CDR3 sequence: CASSEQGLSYEQYF. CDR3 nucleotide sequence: TGTGCCAGCAGTGAACAGGGGCTCTCCTACGAGCAGTACTTC.